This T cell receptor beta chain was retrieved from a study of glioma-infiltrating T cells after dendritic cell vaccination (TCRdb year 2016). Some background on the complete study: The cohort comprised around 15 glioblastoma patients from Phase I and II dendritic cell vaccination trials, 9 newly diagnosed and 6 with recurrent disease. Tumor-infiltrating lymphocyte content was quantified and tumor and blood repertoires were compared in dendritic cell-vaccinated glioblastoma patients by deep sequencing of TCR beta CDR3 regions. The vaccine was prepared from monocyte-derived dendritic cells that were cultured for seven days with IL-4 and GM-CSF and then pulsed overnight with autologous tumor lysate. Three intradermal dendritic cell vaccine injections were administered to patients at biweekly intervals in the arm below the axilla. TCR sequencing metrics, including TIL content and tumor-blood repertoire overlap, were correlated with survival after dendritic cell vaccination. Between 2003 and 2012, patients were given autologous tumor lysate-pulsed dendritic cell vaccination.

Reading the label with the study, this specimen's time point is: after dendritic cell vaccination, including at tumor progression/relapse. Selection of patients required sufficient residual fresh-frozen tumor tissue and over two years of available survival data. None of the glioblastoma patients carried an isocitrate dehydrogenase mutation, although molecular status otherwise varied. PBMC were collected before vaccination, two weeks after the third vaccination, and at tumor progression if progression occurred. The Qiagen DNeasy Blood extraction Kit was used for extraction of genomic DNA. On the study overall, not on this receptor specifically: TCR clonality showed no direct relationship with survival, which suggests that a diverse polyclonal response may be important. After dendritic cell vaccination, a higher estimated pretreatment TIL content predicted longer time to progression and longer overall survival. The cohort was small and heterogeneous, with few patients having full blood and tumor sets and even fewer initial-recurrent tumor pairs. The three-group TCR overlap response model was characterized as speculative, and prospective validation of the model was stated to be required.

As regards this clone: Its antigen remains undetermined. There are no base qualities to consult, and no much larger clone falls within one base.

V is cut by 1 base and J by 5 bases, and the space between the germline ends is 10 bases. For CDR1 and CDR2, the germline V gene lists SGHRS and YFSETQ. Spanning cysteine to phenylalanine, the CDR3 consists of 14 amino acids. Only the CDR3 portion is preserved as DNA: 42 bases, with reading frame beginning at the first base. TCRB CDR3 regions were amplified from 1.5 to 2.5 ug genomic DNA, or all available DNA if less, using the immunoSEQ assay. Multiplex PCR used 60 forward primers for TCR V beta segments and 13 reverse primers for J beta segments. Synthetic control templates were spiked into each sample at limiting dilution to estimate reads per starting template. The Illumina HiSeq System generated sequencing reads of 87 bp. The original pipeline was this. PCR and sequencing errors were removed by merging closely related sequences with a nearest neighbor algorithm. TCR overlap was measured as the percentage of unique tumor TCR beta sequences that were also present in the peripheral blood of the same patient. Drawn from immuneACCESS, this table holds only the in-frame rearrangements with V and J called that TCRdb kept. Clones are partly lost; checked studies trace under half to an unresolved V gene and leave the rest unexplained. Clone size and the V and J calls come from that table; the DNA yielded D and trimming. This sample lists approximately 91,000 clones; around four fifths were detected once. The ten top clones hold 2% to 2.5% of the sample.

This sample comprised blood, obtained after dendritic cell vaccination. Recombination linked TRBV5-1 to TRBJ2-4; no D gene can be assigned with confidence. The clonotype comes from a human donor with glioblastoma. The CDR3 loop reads CASSLNGFQNIQYF. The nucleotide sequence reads TGCGCCAGCAGCTTGAACGGGTTCCAAAACATTCAGTACTTC. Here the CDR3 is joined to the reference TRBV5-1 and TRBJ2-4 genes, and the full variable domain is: KAGVTQTPRYLIKTRGQQVTLSCSPISGHRSVSWYQQTPGQGLQFLFEYFSETQRNKGNFPGRFSGRQFSNSRSEMNVSTLELGDSALYLCASSLNGFQNIQYFGAGTRLSVL.